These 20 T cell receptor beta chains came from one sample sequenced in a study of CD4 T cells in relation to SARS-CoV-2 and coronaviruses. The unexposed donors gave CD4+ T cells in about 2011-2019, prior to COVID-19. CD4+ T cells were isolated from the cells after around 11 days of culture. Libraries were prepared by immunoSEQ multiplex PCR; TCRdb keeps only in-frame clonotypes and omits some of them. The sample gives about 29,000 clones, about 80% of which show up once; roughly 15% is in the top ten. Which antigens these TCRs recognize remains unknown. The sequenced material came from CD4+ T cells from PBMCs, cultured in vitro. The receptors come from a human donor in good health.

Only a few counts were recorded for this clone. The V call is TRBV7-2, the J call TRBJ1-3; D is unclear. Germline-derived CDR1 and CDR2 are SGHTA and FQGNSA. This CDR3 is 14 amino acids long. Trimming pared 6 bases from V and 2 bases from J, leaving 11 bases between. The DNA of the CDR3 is TGTGCCAGCAGTCCAGATTACGCTGGAAACACCATATATTTT. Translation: CASSPDYAGNTIYF.

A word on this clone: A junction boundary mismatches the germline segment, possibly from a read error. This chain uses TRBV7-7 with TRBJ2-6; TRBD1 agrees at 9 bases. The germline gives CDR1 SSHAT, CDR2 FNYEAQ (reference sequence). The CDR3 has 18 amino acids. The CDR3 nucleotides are TGTGCTAGCAGCTTAGTAGGGGGGACAGGGTGTGGGGCCAACGTCCTGACTTTC. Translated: CASSLVGGTGCGANVLTF.

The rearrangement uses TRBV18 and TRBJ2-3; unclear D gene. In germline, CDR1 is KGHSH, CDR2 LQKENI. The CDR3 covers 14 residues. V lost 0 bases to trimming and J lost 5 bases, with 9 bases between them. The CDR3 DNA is TGTGCCAGCTCACCACCCCACCCTCGAGATACGCAGTATTTT. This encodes CASSPPHPRDTQYF.

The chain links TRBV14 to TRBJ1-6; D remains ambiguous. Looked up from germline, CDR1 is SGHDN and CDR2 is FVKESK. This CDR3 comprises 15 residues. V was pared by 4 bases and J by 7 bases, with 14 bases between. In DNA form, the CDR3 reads TGTGCCAGCAGCCTCTTCGGGAGCGAGAATTCACCCCTCCACTTT. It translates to CASSLFGSENSPLHF.

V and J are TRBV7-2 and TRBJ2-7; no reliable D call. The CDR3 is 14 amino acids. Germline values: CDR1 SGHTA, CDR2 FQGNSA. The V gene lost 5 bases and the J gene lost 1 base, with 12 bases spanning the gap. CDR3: CASSPPQASYEQYF. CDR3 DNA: TGTGCCAGCAGCCCCCCGCAGGCATCCTACGAGCAGTACTTC.

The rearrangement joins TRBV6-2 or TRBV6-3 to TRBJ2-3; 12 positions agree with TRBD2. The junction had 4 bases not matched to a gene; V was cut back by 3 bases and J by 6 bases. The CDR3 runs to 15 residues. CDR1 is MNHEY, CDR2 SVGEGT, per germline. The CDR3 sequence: CASSYGLAGGDTQYF. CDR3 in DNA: TGTGCCAGCAGTTATGGGCTAGCGGGAGGGGATACGCAGTATTTT.

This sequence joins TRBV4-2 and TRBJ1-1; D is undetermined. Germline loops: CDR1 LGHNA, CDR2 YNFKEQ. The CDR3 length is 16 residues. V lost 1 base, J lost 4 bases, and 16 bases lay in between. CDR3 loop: CASSQAIAVLRTEAFF. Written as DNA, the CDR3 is TGTGCCAGCAGCCAAGCCATAGCGGTGCTGCGCACTGAAGCTTTCTTT.

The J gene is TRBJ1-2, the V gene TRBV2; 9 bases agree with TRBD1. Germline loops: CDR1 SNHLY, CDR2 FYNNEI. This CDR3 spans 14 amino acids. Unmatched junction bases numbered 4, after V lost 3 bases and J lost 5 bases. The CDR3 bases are TGTGCCAGCAGTGAGGGACAGGGTAGATATGGCTACACCTTC. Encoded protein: CASSEGQGRYGYTF. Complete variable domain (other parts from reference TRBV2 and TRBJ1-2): EPEVTQTPSHQVTQMGQEVILRCVPISNHLYFYWYRQILGQKVEFLVSFYNNEISEKSEIFDDQFSVERPDGSNFTLKIRSTKLEDSAMYFCASSEGQGRYGYTFGSGTRLTVV.

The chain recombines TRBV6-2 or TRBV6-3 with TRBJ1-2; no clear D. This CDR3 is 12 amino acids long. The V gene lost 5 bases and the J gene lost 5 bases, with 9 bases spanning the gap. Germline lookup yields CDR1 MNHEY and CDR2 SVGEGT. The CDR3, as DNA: TGTGCCAGCAGTCGGACTGCTTATGGCTACACCTTC. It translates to CASSRTAYGYTF.

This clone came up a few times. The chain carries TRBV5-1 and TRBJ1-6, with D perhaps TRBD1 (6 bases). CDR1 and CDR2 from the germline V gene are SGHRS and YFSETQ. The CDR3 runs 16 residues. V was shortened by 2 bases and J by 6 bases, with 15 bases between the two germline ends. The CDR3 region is CASSLTSGGLNSPLHF. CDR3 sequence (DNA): TGCGCCAGCAGCTTAACCTCTGGGGGGCTTAATTCACCCCTCCACTTT.

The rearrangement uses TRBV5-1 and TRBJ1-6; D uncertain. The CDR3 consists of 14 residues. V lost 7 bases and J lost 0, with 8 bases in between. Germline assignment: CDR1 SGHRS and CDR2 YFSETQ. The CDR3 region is CASQPGSYNSPLHF. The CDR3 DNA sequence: TGCGCCAGCCAACCGGGCTCCTATAATTCACCCCTCCACTTT.

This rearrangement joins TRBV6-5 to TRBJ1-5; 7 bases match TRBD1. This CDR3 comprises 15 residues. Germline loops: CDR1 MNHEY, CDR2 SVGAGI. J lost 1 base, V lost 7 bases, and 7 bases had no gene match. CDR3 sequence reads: CASISGTASNQPQHF. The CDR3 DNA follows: TGTGCCAGCATCTCAGGGACAGCAAGCAATCAGCCCCAGCATTTT.

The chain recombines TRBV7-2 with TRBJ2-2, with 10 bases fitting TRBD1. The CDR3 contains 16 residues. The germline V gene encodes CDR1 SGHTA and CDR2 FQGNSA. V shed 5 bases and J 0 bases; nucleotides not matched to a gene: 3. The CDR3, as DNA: TGTGCCAGCAGCCCGGGACAGGGGACGAACACCGGGGAGCTGTTTTTT. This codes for CASSPGQGTNTGELFF.

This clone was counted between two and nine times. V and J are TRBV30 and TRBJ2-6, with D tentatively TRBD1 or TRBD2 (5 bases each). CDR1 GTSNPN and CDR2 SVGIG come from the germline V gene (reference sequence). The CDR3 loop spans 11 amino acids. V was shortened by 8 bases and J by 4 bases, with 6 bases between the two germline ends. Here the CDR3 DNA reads TGTGCCCGGGACGGGGCCAACGTCCTGACTTTC. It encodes CARDGANVLTF. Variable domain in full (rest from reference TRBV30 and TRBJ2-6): SQTIHQWPATLVQPVGSPLSLECTVEGTSNPNLYWYRQAAGRGLQLLFYSVGIGQISSEVPQNLSASRPQDRQFILSSKKLLLSDSGFYLCARDGANVLTFGAGSRLTVL.

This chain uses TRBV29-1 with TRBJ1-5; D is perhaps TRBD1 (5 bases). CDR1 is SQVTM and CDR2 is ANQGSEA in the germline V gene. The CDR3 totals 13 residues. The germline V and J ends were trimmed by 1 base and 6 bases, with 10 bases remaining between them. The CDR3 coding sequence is TGCAGCGTTGAAGGTGGGGGTGGTCAGCCCCAGCATTTT. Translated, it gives CSVEGGGGQPQHF.

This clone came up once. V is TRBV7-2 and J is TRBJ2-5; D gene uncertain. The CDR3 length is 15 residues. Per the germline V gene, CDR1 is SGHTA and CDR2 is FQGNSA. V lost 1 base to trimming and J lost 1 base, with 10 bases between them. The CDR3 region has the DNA TGTGCCAGCAGCTTAGGTATAGCCCCCCAAGAGACCCAGTACTTC. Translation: CASSLGIAPQETQYF.

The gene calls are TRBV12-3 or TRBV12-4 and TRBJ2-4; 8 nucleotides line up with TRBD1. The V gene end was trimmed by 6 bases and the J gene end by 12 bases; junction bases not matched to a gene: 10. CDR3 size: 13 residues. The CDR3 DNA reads TGTGCCAGCAGAGAAAACCGACAGGGGACTCAGTACTTC. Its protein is CASRENRQGTQYF.

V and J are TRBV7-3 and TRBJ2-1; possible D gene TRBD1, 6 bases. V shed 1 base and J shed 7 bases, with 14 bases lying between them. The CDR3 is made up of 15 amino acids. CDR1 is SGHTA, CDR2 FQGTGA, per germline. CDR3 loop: CASSLNPGQINEQFF. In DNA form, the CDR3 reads TGTGCCAGCAGCTTAAATCCGGGACAAATTAATGAGCAGTTCTTC.

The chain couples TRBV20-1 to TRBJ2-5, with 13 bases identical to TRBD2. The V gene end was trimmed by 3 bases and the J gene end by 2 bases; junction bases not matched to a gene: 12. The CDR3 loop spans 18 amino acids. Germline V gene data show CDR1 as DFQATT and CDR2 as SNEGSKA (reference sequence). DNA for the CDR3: TGCAGTGCTAGTCCACTTACTAGCGGGGGGGCCCAGCAAGAGACCCAGTACTTC. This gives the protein CSASPLTSGGAQQETQYF.

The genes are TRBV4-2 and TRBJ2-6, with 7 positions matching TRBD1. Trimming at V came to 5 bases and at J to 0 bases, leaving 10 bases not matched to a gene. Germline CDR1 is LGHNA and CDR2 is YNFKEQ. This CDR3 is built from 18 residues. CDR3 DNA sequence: TGTGCCAGCAGCTCTATCGGACAGGCCGGCTCTGGGGCCAACGTCCTGACTTTC. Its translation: CASSSIGQAGSGANVLTF.